Each of the 10 T cell receptor beta chains below was sequenced from the same sample in a study of CD8 T cells in Susac syndrome. Random hexamers were used to reverse transcribe an amount of roughly 0.45 to 1 ug RNA. Via MiXCR, TCRdb re-called the immunoSEQ multiplex PCR reads, giving one row per CDR3 protein. The data show about 200,000 distinct CDR3 sequences, 95% seen once. The sample taken for sequencing was CD4+ T cells from PBMCs. The receptors were gathered from a human donor in good health.

The V and J genes are TRBV7-9 and TRBJ2-5; perhaps TRBD1 as D (6 bases). This CDR3 spans 14 amino acids. Germline lookup yields CDR1 SEHNR and CDR2 FQNEAQ (reference sequence). Trimming took 2 bases from V and 4 from J, leaving 11 bases between them. The CDR3 protein is CASSLQLGGETQYF. The CDR3 DNA sequence: TGTGCCAGCAGCTTACAACTAGGGGGAGAGACCCAGTACTTC.

The rearrangement uses TRBV7-2 and TRBJ2-1; TRBD1 aligns across 8 bases. Per the germline V gene, CDR1 is SGHTA and CDR2 is FQGNSA. The V gene end was trimmed by 5 bases and the J gene end by 7 bases; junction bases not matched to a gene: 13. This CDR3 is 16 amino acids long. The CDR3 region has the DNA TGTGCCAGCAGCCAAAGTCCGACAGGGGCGCGGAATGAGCAGTTCTTC. It translates to CASSQSPTGARNEQFF.

This clonotype was seen only a few times. This chain joins TRBV24-1 and TRBJ2-1, with no clear D. The germline V and J ends were trimmed by 4 bases and 0 bases, with 9 bases remaining between them. CDR1 KGHDR and CDR2 SFDVKD come from the germline V gene. This CDR3 contains 15 residues. CDR3 amino acids: CATSDPGSSYNEQFF. The DNA for the CDR3 is TGTGCCACCAGTGACCCGGGCAGCTCCTACAATGAGCAGTTCTTC.

This sequence joins TRBV3-1 and TRBJ2-1; TRBD1 matches 7 bases. CDR3 length: 14 amino acids. Trimming cost V 1 base and J 9 bases; bases outside gene matches: 6. From germline, CDR1 is LGHDT and CDR2 YNNKEL (reference sequence). Here the CDR3 DNA reads TGTGCCAGCAGCCAAGCCACAGGGGCGGTTGAGCAGTTCTTC. The encoded protein is CASSQATGAVEQFF.

The chain links TRBV20-1 to TRBJ2-5; the D is unclear. The V end lost 6 bases, the J end lost 3 bases, and 17 bases lay between the germline ends. The CDR3 contains 14 residues. The germline V gene has CDR1 DFQATT and CDR2 SNEGSKA (reference sequence). CDR3 nucleotide sequence: TGCAGTGCCCCGACGAACCAGGCTGAAGAGACCCAGTACTTC. It yields the protein CSAPTNQAEETQYF.

The rearrangement uses TRBV20-1 and TRBJ1-2, with D uncertain. The CDR3 is 12 residues long. The V gene's germline CDR1 is DFQATT and CDR2 SNEGSKA (reference sequence). With 2 bases removed from V and 7 bases from J, the gap between germline ends came to 11 bases. CDR3 region: CSARLTPGGYTF. The CDR3 DNA follows: TGCAGTGCTAGATTGACCCCAGGTGGCTACACCTTC.

The genes are TRBV29-1 and TRBJ2-2, with D possibly being TRBD1 (5 bases). The CDR3 runs 15 residues. The V end was cut by 6 bases, the J end by 6 bases, with 20 bases between. Germline V gene data show CDR1 as SQVTM and CDR2 as ANQGSEA. The CDR3 reads CSVANRTIRAGELFF. Here the CDR3 DNA reads TGCAGCGTCGCGAACAGGACCATCAGGGCCGGGGAGCTGTTTTTT.

V is TRBV3-1 and J is TRBJ2-1, with D unresolved. V lost 4 bases to trimming and J lost 9 bases, with 22 bases between them. Germline CDR1 LGHDT, CDR2 YNNKEL (reference sequence). The CDR3 has 16 residues. The CDR3 DNA follows: TGTGCCAGCAGCCCCCACAACCGGGCCCCGTGGGGTGAGCAGTTCTTC. Amino acid sequence: CASSPHNRAPWGEQFF.

This clonotype came up a few times. V is TRBV2 and J is TRBJ1-1, with D maybe TRBD1 (5 bases). V was pared by 4 bases and J by 2 bases, with 8 bases between. The length of the CDR3 is 13 residues. Germline V gene sequence: CDR1 SNHLY, CDR2 FYNNEI. This CDR3 reads CASSGQPNTEAFF. The CDR3 DNA follows: TGTGCCAGCAGTGGACAGCCCAACACTGAAGCTTTCTTT.

The chain has TRBV5-4 and TRBJ2-7, with D uncertain. CDR1 is SGHNT, CDR2 YYREEE, per germline (reference sequence). The CDR3 has 13 residues. V lost 0 bases and J 3 bases, leaving 7 bases between the germline ends. The CDR3 bases are TGTGCCAGCAGCTTGGACCTAGACTACGAGCAGTACTTC. Its protein is CASSLDLDYEQYF. The whole variable domain, remainder taken from reference TRBV5-4 and TRBJ2-7, is ETGVTQSPTHLIKTRGQQVTLRCSSQSGHNTVSWYQQALGQGPQFIFQYYREEENGRGNFPPRFSGLQFPNYSSELNVNALELDDSALYLCASSLDLDYEQYFGPGTRLTVT.